The source of this TCR beta chain is a study of cytomegalovirus exposure and HLA in healthy donors (dated by TCRdb to about 2017). As for the study more broadly: An earlier analysis of some 620 of the donors reported approximately 260 Gb of sequence data and 117 million unique TCR beta sequences obtained from around 180 million T cells. Genome-wide SNP genotypes for about 55% of the 666 donors were used in a later genetic analysis, which treated that subset as a discovery cohort. To predict cytomegalovirus infection status, the study brought together high-throughput TCR immunosequencing, statistical association of individual TCRs with disease status, and machine learning. The genetic ancestry cluster associated with self-reported Caucasian donors included roughly 84% of the roughly 360 genotyped donors. Class I and class II HLA loci were covered by the typing at four-digit resolution. An earlier analysis of approximately 500 of the donors applied high-throughput TCR beta sequencing to assess whether each TCR beta V gene segment acted as functional or pseudogenic. On average, around 240,000 unique TCR beta nucleotide sequences were sequenced per donor among a few hundred genotyped donors of the cohort, with roughly 19% of those sequences being non-productive. Roughly 5 DR-DQ haplotypes were handled as single units for association and clustering, since linkage in the cohort was strong. An early release covering roughly 600 HLA-typed donors comprised approximately 300 gigabases of sequencing data and around 80 million unique TCR sequences. The T cell repertoires of around 670 subjects were profiled by immunosequencing and related to cytomegalovirus serostatus. The aim of the study was to test whether cataloging public T cell receptors could identify signatures of past pathogen exposure. A later analysis re-examined previously published TCR beta repertoires from just over 650 donors and added high-resolution HLA genotyping to investigate patterns of TCR occurrence. All discovery cohort repertoires had been generated on a single sequencing platform. The number of typed donors differed by locus: roughly 620-630 for A, B, C, DRB1 and DQB1; 522 for DQA1; 606 for DPA1; and about 450 for DPB1. Donor age, sex, ethnicity and CMV serostatus were compiled together with the repertoire data. Besides the first cohort of around 700 subjects, a separate validation cohort made up of 90 to 150 different subjects was used. Rather than drawing on any new phenotypic data, the later analysis identified candidate immune exposures from TCR beta sequences and the way those sequences occurred across donors.

Turning to this clone: Its antigen is not yet known. No much larger clone is present one base from it, and per-base qualities are unavailable.

V is shortened by 2 bases, J by 13 bases, and the region joining them spans 12 bases. CDR3 length: 12 amino acids, cysteine to phenylalanine. Only the CDR3 DNA is retained, 36 bases long and in frame from the first base. CDR1 is given as ENHRY and CDR2 as SYGVKD, both from the germline V gene. The cohort comprised some 680 healthy bone marrow donors. At the time of sampling, all cohort members were nominally healthy, though unrecorded immune exposures were likely present. The donor was CMV seropositive and was included in the group of 300 or so seropositive cohort members. Every donor gave a peripheral blood sample, and the peripheral blood mononuclear cells from that sample were used for TCR beta sequencing. Genomic DNA was extracted from the blood cell samples with the Qiagen DNeasy Blood Extraction Kit. The paper as a whole reports these results and caveats: The classifier was reported to diagnose cytomegalovirus status with high specificity and sensitivity in both the original and validation cohorts. At a false discovery rate of 0.05, a later analysis linked about 16,000 TCR beta sequences to specific HLA alleles. Correlated functional status among segregating V segments might be attributable to linkage disequilibrium, but an unknown experimental factor could not be ruled out. Because the 87-base-pair reads could not distinguish some IMGT-functional V segments, including TRBV6-2 and TRBV6-3, those segments were excluded. When HLA alleles, especially DR and DQ, strongly co-occurred, TCR associations were difficult to assign to individual alleles. In vitro tests confirmed that a few of the cytomegalovirus-associated TCR beta chains recognize cytomegalovirus antigens. Broadly in line with IMGT annotations, most TCR beta V segments showed up in productive rearrangements about 87% or about 30% of the time in an earlier analysis of 587 of the donors. Sequencing depth was assumed to be roughly uniform across donors in the presence/absence analyses, though that assumption may not hold. In a later analysis, HLA-associated TCR beta chains were found to be more clonally expanded and to have lower generation probabilities than equally common non-associated chains. According to the authors, the approach could potentially be generalized to other disease states and immunological phenotypes. Because HLA typing was unavailable for some donors at each locus, only the typed subset was used in association tests. A later analysis reported that several top co-occurrence clusters appeared linked to parvovirus B19, influenza, CMV and Epstein-Barr virus. In a later analysis, most CMV-associated TCR beta chains were found to appear HLA-restricted, with HLA associations seemingly driven largely by CMV exposure. In a later genetic analysis, fewer N-insertions in productive TCRs were reported among donors in an Asian-associated ancestry cluster than the roughly 670-donor mean. A group of highly shared sequence variants was considered likely to be a technical artifact of the sequencing pipeline. A later genetic analysis associated a missense DCLRE1C variant with V-gene and J-gene trimming of TCR beta chains, and an independent cohort replicated the association. The study gave a list of 150 to 200 TCR beta chains associated with cytomegalovirus. A later analysis found that TCR association rates varied across HLA loci, with DRB1 alleles showing the most associated TCRs and HLA-C alleles the fewest. The earlier analysis of 587 of the donors excluded approximately 17 rarely observed V segments, including chromosome 9 orphons, because counts were too low. While some public TCRs were present in many individuals, most TCR sequences turned up only very rarely across donors. A further reported finding was that TCR beta sequences accurately predicted the HLA-A and HLA-B alleles for most subjects in the first cohort. The only immune exposure information available for the cohort was CMV serostatus. In this cohort, only TCR beta chains were sequenced, and detectable features were limited by the absence of alpha or paired-chain data.

Receptor amplification or capture employed the immunoSEQ multiplex PCR assay. For the multiplex PCR, a mixture combining 60 forward primers for TCR Vbeta segments and 13 reverse primers for TCR Jbeta segments was used. The CDR3 region of rearranged TCR beta genes was amplified from genomic DNA by a multiplex PCR assay. Amplified TCR beta libraries were sequenced as 87-base-pair reads on the Illumina HiSeq System. Under the source paper's analysis protocol: A later analysis tallied roughly 78 million unique TCR beta chains across the roughly 610 repertoires, and around 12 million of those chains were shared by two or more donors. Raw reads were error-corrected and collapsed into unique sequences with a nearest-neighbor algorithm that merged closely related sequences to remove PCR and sequencing errors. V, D and J gene segments were assigned by aligning CDR3 sequences to IMGT reference sequences. For a sequence to be retained, at least a six-nucleotide match to both a V gene segment and a J gene segment was required. Rearrangements were classified as productive when the CDR3 lacked stop codons and remained in frame with V and J, and all other rearrangements were classified as non-productive. Following IMGT convention, CDR3 was defined as the stretch from the second conserved V-encoded cysteine up to the conserved J-encoded phenylalanine. The earlier analysis of fewer than 700 of the donors excluded sequences that lacked an unambiguous match to a single V gene segment. An earlier analysis of 587 of the donors classified V segments as functional when productive rearrangements were above 56.7% and as segregating when the standard deviation between donors was above 5%. A statistical classification framework was built for diagnosing cytomegalovirus status from the catalog of TCR beta chain sequences. In a later analysis, TCR nucleotide sequences were compared against IMGT/GENE-DB human TR gene sequences so that V and J genes could be assigned. In a later analysis, CDR3 sequences and most-parsimonious VDJ recombination scenarios were assigned using the TCRdist pipeline. A later analysis defined each TCR beta chain by its CDR3 amino acid sequence plus V-gene family, and excluded reads lacking a unique V-gene family. In a later analysis, fewer than 650 highly shared, low-generation-probability nucleotide sequences were removed to address suspected cross-contamination and a sequencing artifact. In a later analysis, a clonal expansion index was calculated for each public chain from normalized within-repertoire ranks of inferred template counts. Generation probabilities in a later analysis came from a VDJ recombination model fitted to out-of-frame rearrangements, and those results were checked against IGoR. In a later analysis, hypergeometric tests were used to score TCR-TCR, TCR-HLA and TCR-CMV co-occurrence, with a repertoire-size bias correction applied to TCR pairs. In a later analysis, false discovery rates were estimated by permuting HLA or CMV assignments 20 times. A later analysis grouped co-occurring TCRs with DBSCAN, adding TCRdist sequence similarity when clustering within HLA-allele-positive subsets. Repertoires with fewer than 30,000 or more than 120,000 public chains, plus five repertoires with anomalous nucleotide sharing, were excluded from co-occurrence clustering. As stored in TCRdb, this immuneACCESS dataset retains in-frame rearrangements with V and J assigned. A fraction of the clones does not appear; measured against another copy, unresolved V genes explain less than half of the discrepancy, and the remainder lacks a known reason. The V and J calls and clone size are taken from that table; D and trimming were inferred from the DNA. The sample includes over 100,000 clones, with around 70% observed a single time. 5% to 7% of the sample goes to the ten largest clones.

Recombination joined TRBV10-3 with TRBJ2-1; TRBD2 might be the D gene, on 5 matching bases. The sample was PBMCs. The receptor was isolated from a woman aged 70 to 79 in good health and CMV-seropositive. The DNA sequence is TGTGCCATCAGTGAGATAGGGAGACGACAGTTCTTC. This codes for CAISEIGRRQFF.